A selection of T cell receptor beta chains follows, all from one sample in a study of T-cell reconstitution after alpha-beta-depleted transplantation in children. MiXCR, applied by TCRdb to the PCR reads, yields one record per CDR3 protein. The table lists 250,000 to 300,000 distinct CDR3 sequences, nearly 10% of them singletons. The sample consisted of PBMCs from the stem cell graft donor, taken from the stem cell graft. These receptors were taken from a human donor who donated a stem cell graft to a child with SCID. Each CDR3 is given with its conserved first and last residue. A D gene is named only where the DNA matches it firmly. Not every row has a clone size; where given, it reads once, few, many or a size class.

>TRBD1|16|TRBV7-9|-|TRBJ2-2
TGTGCCAGCAGCTTCCGCCCGGGACAGGGCGACGGGGAGCTGTTTTTT
CASSFRPGQGDGELFF
>-|13|TRBV7-9|-|TRBJ1-1
TGTGCCAGCATCCTACACGGGGCCACTGAAGCTTTCTTT
CASILHGATEAFF
>-|16|TRBV12-3/TRBV12-4|-|TRBJ2-4
TGTGCCAGCAGTACGATAAAAACAGAGACCAAAAACATTCAGTACTTC
CASSTIKTETKNIQYF
>-|14|TRBV5-6|few|TRBJ2-5
TGTGCCAGCAGCTTGGATCTAGTTGAAGAGACCCAGTACTTC
CASSLDLVEETQYF
>-|13|TRBV27|-|TRBJ1-1
TGTGCCAGCAGTTTATCCCTGGGCACTGAAGCTTTCTTT
CASSLSLGTEAFF
>-|14|TRBV5-1|few|TRBJ2-7
TGCGCCAGCAGCTTGTCCCTCATCCCCTACGAGCAGTACTTC
CASSLSLIPYEQYF
>-|12|TRBV20-1|-|TRBJ1-1
TGCAGTGCTCCTCCCGGGAACACTGAAGCTTTCTTT
CSAPPGNTEAFF
>TRBD1|16|TRBV2|-|TRBJ2-3
TGTGCCAGCAGTGAAAGGTGGACAGGGCCGACGATTACGCAGTATTTT
CASSERWTGPTITQYF
>-|13|TRBV4-2|-|TRBJ1-5
TGTGCCAGCAGCCAGGGTGGGGGTTGGCCCCAGCATTTT
CASSQGGGWPQHF
>-|19|TRBV5-1|-|TRBJ2-1
TGCGCCAGCAGCTTGAGGATCCAGACAGCCGACCCCTCCTACAATGAGCAGTTCTTC
CASSLRIQTADPSYNEQFF
>TRBD1|14|TRBV3-1|many|TRBJ2-5
TGTGCCAGCAGCCTTACAGGGGCGGGAGAGACCCAGTACTTC
CASSLTGAGETQYF
>-|14|TRBV29-1|many|TRBJ1-2
TGCAGCGTTGAGGGGGCAGTAAATAACTATGGCTACACCTTC
CSVEGAVNNYGYTF
>TRBD2|16|TRBV6-4|-|TRBJ2-1
TGTGCCAGCAGTGACTCGGGGGGGGACTCCGACAATGAGCAGTTCTTC
CASSDSGGDSDNEQFF
>-|13|TRBV12-3/TRBV12-4|-|TRBJ2-1
TGTGCCAGCAGTTTAAGTGGGGGCGGTGAGCAGTTCTTC
CASSLSGGGEQFF
>TRBD2|16|TRBV10-3|few|TRBJ2-3
TGTGCCGCCAGGGGCTTCCTAGCGGGGAGCACAGATACGCAGTATTTT
CAARGFLAGSTDTQYF
>-|11|TRBV6-4|many|TRBJ2-1
TGTGCCAGCAGTGACGGTGGGGAGCAGTTCTTC
CASSDGGEQFF
>-|15|TRBV5-4|many|TRBJ2-5
TGTGCCAGCAGCTTGGACGAAGCGGTGGGAGAGACCCAGTACTTC
CASSLDEAVGETQYF
>-|13|TRBV10-3|few|TRBJ1-1
TGTGCCATCAGTGATTACGTTTCCACTGAAGCTTTCTTT
CAISDYVSTEAFF
>-|15|TRBV7-8|few|TRBJ2-7
TGTGCCAGCAGCTTAGAGAGCCATACGGGCTACGAGCAGTACTTC
CASSLESHTGYEQYF
>-|15|TRBV5-1|few|TRBJ2-1
TGCGCCAGCAGCTTCGACGTGGGGAATTACAATGAGCAGTTCTTC
CASSFDVGNYNEQFF
>TRBD1|17|TRBV5-6|-|TRBJ2-7
TGTGCCAGCAGGCTGAACGGACAGGGGAAAATTTTGTACGAGCAGTACTTC
CASRLNGQGKILYEQYF
>TRBD2|16|TRBV29-1|many|TRBJ2-4
TGCAGCGTTGAAGGACGGGGCCCTAGCGGCAAAAACATTCAGTACTTC
CSVEGRGPSGKNIQYF
>TRBD1|14|TRBV4-1|few|TRBJ2-7
TGCGCCAGCAGCCAAGGTACAGGGGCAGTAAAGCAGTACTTC
CASSQGTGAVKQYF
>TRBD1|13|TRBV5-1|many|TRBJ1-2
TGCGCCAGCAGCAAGGGACAGCTTTATGGCTACACCTTC
CASSKGQLYGYTF
>-|13|TRBV3-1|-|TRBJ1-1
TGTGCCAGCAGCCAAGCGGGACAAGAAGAAGCTTTCTTT
CASSQAGQEEAFF
>TRBD2|15|TRBV10-3|many|TRBJ2-3
TGTGCCATCAGGTCCGCTAGCGGGGGCTCAGATACGCAGTATTTT
CAIRSASGGSDTQYF
>-|13|TRBV12-3/TRBV12-4|few|TRBJ2-3
TGTGCCAGCAGGTCCTCGAGTCGAGATACGCAGTATTTT
CASRSSSRDTQYF
>-|14|TRBV6-5|-|TRBJ1-4
TGTGCCAGCGGATCTCTTGGGGGAGGTGAAAAACTGTTTTTT
CASGSLGGGEKLFF
>-|14|TRBV3-1|many|TRBJ2-7
TGTGCCAGCAGCCTGGGGGGGCTTCTCGACGAGCAGTACTTC
CASSLGGLLDEQYF
>TRBD1|15|TRBV20-1|-|TRBJ1-1
TGCAGTGCTAGAGATCTTACAGGGGGGAACACTGAAGCTTTCTTT
CSARDLTGGNTEAFF
>TRBD2|13|TRBV20-1|few|TRBJ2-3
TGCAGTGCTATAAGCGGGGGGGCAGATACGCAGTATTTT
CSAISGGADTQYF
>TRBD1|15|TRBV5-1|few|TRBJ1-1
TGCGCCAGCCTGGCGGGACAGGGACAGAACACTGAAGCTTTCTTT
CASLAGQGQNTEAFF
>-|14|TRBV6-5|many|TRBJ2-5
TGTGCCAGCAGTTTAACCTTCAGACAAGAGACCCAGTACTTC
CASSLTFRQETQYF
>-|17|TRBV12-5|-|TRBJ1-5
TGTGCTAGTGGTTTGGTAGCTACAGGGTTGGGGGATCAGCCCCAGCATTTT
CASGLVATGLGDQPQHF
>-|14|TRBV6-1|few|TRBJ2-5
TGTGCCAGCTCCCGATCGGGGGAACAAGAGACCCAGTACTTC
CASSRSGEQETQYF
>TRBD2|18|TRBV2|few|TRBJ2-7
TGTGCCAGCAGGGGGACTAGCGGGGGGAGTAGAGCCGGGTACGAGCAGTACTTC
CASRGTSGGSRAGYEQYF
>TRBD2|15|TRBV7-3|many|TRBJ2-1
TGTGCCAGCAGCCTGCTAGCGGGTACCGTCGATGAGCAGTTCTTC
CASSLLAGTVDEQFF
>-|15|TRBV3-1|-|TRBJ2-3
TGTGCCAGCTGCAAAGTGGGCCCAGGGACAGATACGCAGTATTTT
CASCKVGPGTDTQYF
>TRBD1|15|TRBV7-9|-|TRBJ2-7
TGTGCCAGCAGCTTTGACAGGGAAAGGACCTACGAGCAGTACTTC
CASSFDRERTYEQYF
>-|11|TRBV5-6|few|TRBJ2-3
TGTGCCAGCAGCATTAGAGATACGCAGTATTTT
CASSIRDTQYF
>-|14|TRBV5-1|-|TRBJ2-1
TGCGCCAGCGGCCCGGCGGGTCAAAACAATGAGCAGTTCTTC
CASGPAGQNNEQFF
>TRBD1|16|TRBV5-1|-|TRBJ2-1
TGCGCCAGCAGCTTGCGGTCCCCGGACAGGGAGAGTGAGCAGTTCTTC
CASSLRSPDRESEQFF
>-|16|TRBV7-9|many|TRBJ2-3
TGTGCCAGCAGCTTAGCCCCGAGCGAGGGCACAGATACGCAGTATTTT
CASSLAPSEGTDTQYF
>TRBD2|18|TRBV11-2|once|TRBJ2-7
TGTGCCAGCAGCCCCCCCCCGCGGACTAGCGGGGGCGGCTACGAGCAGTACTTC
CASSPPPRTSGGGYEQYF
>-|14|TRBV7-6|few|TRBJ2-2
TGTGCCAGCAGCCCTAACGCAGGGACCGGGGAGCTGTTTTTT
CASSPNAGTGELFF
>TRBD1|14|TRBV7-8|few|TRBJ2-7
TGTGCCAGCAGCTTACAACAGGGGGGATACGAGCAGTACTTC
CASSLQQGGYEQYF
>-|19|TRBV5-1|many|TRBJ2-2
TGCGCCAGCAGCTTGGTCCAGATGTTTACTGGTGGGAACACCGGGGAGCTGTTTTTT
CASSLVQMFTGGNTGELFF
>-|13|TRBV20-1|few|TRBJ1-6
TGCAGTGCTCCCTTGCCCGGGAATTCACCCCTCCACTTT
CSAPLPGNSPLHF
>-|19|TRBV3-1|-|TRBJ2-3
TGTGCCAACACGGGAAACCTCACCCGGCCCGGACAGATAACAGATACGCAGTATTTT
CANTGNLTRPGQITDTQYF
>TRBD2|15|TRBV20-1|many|TRBJ2-1
TGCAGTGCTAGAGATGGGACAGCGGGGGGCTTTGAGCAGTTCTTC
CSARDGTAGGFEQFF
>TRBD2|17|TRBV7-2|many|TRBJ2-3
TGTGCCAGCAGCTACATGCTATGGGCTAGCGGGTCTGATACGCAGTATTTT
CASSYMLWASGSDTQYF
>-|16|TRBV28|-|TRBJ1-3
TGTGCCAGCAGTCGCGCCATCGGGGACTCTGGAAACACCATATATTTT
CASSRAIGDSGNTIYF
>-|12|TRBV12-3/TRBV12-4|many|TRBJ2-1
TGTGCCAGCAGTTTAGCTGGGGATGAGCAGTTCTTC
CASSLAGDEQFF